Listed here are 27 T cell receptor beta chains from one sample, sequenced in a study of T cells in Graves' hyperthyroidism and ophthalmopathy. The CDR3 regions of TCR beta were amplified from RNA transcripts. HTBI primers drove first-round RT-PCR of the TCR CDR3. TCRdb analysed the multiplex PCR reads with MiXCR anew, one entry per CDR3 protein. The table has under 400,000 distinct CDR3 sequences, approximately 18% seen once; the top ten hold roughly 16%. The sample was blood. These receptors came from a woman in her forties with Graves' ophthalmopathy.

This clonotype was observed at least ten times. The chain couples TRBV5-5 to TRBJ1-2; D unclear. This CDR3 has 13 residues. The ends were cut back, 1 base at V and 9 bases at J, with 13 bases in the middle. Germline loops: CDR1 SGHKS, CDR2 YYEKEE (reference sequence). Here the CDR3 DNA reads TGTGCCAGCAGCTTGCTACCCCCTCAGAGCTACACCTTC. Its protein product is CASSLLPPQSYTF.

The chain joins TRBV11-2 to TRBJ2-7, with a weak D call TRBD1 (6 bases). Trimming stripped 5 bases from V and 3 bases from J, with 17 bases between. The CDR3 contains 15 residues. The germline gives CDR1 SGHAT, CDR2 FQNNGV. This CDR3 is CASSPTSTGYYEQYF. DNA for the CDR3: TGTGCCAGCAGCCCTACCAGCACAGGGTACTACGAGCAGTACTTC.

This clonotype was seen repeatedly, ten times or more. The chain carries TRBV12-3 or TRBV12-4 and TRBJ1-3, with 7 positions matching TRBD1. V shed 6 bases, J shed 0 bases, and the junction held 2 bases outside the gene matches. The CDR3 is 14 residues long. The chain's CDR3 is CASRDRTSGNTIYF. In DNA form, the CDR3 reads TGTGCCAGCAGGGACAGGACCTCTGGAAACACCATATATTTT.

The genes are TRBV12-3 or TRBV12-4 and TRBJ2-7; D may be TRBD1 (6 bases). Trimming pared 4 bases from V and 3 bases from J, leaving 10 bases between. This CDR3 region has 13 residues. The chain's CDR3 is CASSSGVGYEQYF. CDR3 nucleotides: TGTGCCAGCAGTTCAGGGGTGGGCTACGAGCAGTACTTC.

The CDR3 bases are TGTGCCAGCAGCCAGGGTTTACCAGGGAAAGCTTTCTTT. This codes for CASSQGLPGKAFF. The chain carries TRBV14 and TRBJ1-1; D might be TRBD1 (5 bases). V dropped 3 bases and J dropped 9 bases, with 14 bases sitting between them. Germline CDR1 reads SGHDN; CDR2 reads FVKESK. The length of the CDR3 is 13 residues.

The chain has TRBV6-2 or TRBV6-3 and TRBJ1-5, with D maybe TRBD1 (6 bases). Germline V gives CDR1 MNHEY, CDR2 SVGEGT. The V and J ends lost 2 bases and 3 bases respectively, with 11 bases between them. This CDR3 contains 15 residues. The CDR3 sequence: CASSYIGQFNQPQHF. The CDR3 nucleotides are TGTGCCAGCAGTTACATAGGACAGTTCAATCAGCCCCAGCATTTT.

This clonotype was observed many times. This chain links TRBV2 with TRBJ1-2; TRBD1 matches 7 bases. CDR3 length equals 13 residues. Germline V lookup: CDR1 SNHLY, CDR2 FYNNEI. The ends lost 8 bases at V and 7 bases at J; junction bases unmatched: 10. The CDR3 region has the DNA TGTGCCAGCGGTGTGAAGCAGGGGGGTGGCTACACCTTC. It encodes CASGVKQGGGYTF.

The chain uses TRBV6-1 and TRBJ2-6; TRBD2 matches at 7 bases. Germline CDR1 is MNHNS and CDR2 is SASEGT. The ends lost 7 bases at V and 3 bases at J; junction bases unmatched: 9. CDR3 length: 16 amino acids. CDR3 loop: CASNGRETVGANVLTF. CDR3 in DNA: TGTGCCAGCAATGGGAGGGAGACTGTTGGGGCCAACGTCCTGACTTTC.

Many counts were recorded for this clonotype. The rearrangement joins TRBV20-1 to TRBJ1-5; D is unclear. From germline, CDR1 is DFQATT and CDR2 SNEGSKA (reference sequence). With 1 base removed from V and 3 bases from J, the gap between germline ends came to 10 bases. This CDR3 has 14 amino acids. The CDR3 region has the DNA TGCAGTGCTAGAGGAAGGGCAGACAATCAGCCCCAGCATTTT. Protein product: CSARGRADNQPQHF.

The rearrangement uses TRBV6-2 or TRBV6-3 and TRBJ2-7; unclear D gene. V was clipped by 4 bases and J by 0 bases, with 13 bases between them. The CDR3 loop spans 15 amino acids. Looked up from germline, CDR1 is MNHEY and CDR2 is SVGEGT. CDR3 sequence reads: CASSSWATASYEQYF. The CDR3 DNA reads TGTGCCAGCAGTTCCTGGGCGACGGCCTCCTACGAGCAGTACTTC.

Ten or more counts support this clonotype. The chain employs TRBV11-1 and TRBJ1-5; a weak D match, TRBD1 (5 bases). V dropped 1 base and J dropped 5 bases, with 12 bases sitting between them. Germline CDR1 is SGHAT and CDR2 is FQDESV (reference sequence). This CDR3 contains 15 residues. CDR3 DNA: TGTGCCAGCAGCTTAGGTCCAGGGTGGCATCAGCCCCAGCATTTT. The encoded protein is CASSLGPGWHQPQHF. Drawing the rest from reference TRBV11-1 and TRBJ1-5, the complete variable domain is EAEVAQSPRYKITEKSQAVAFWCDPISGHATLYWYRQILGQGPELLVQFQDESVVDDSQLPKDRFSAERLKGVDSTLKIQPAELGDSAMYLCASSLGPGWHQPQHFGDGTRLSIL.

The rearrangement joins TRBV6-1 to TRBJ1-5; D unclear. The germline V and J ends were trimmed by 7 bases and 6 bases, with 10 bases remaining between them. From germline, CDR1 is MNHNS and CDR2 SASEGT. CDR3 size: 12 residues. The chain's CDR3 is CASTDRVQPQHF. CDR3 DNA: TGTGCCAGCACCGACCGTGTTCAGCCCCAGCATTTT.

This clonotype was seen ten or more times. The chain is built from TRBV19 and TRBJ2-5; 8 bases are shared with TRBD1. CDR3 length: 17 amino acids. CDR1 is LNHDA, CDR2 SQIVND, per germline (reference sequence). Losses at the gene ends were 9 bases for V and 4 bases for J; bases not matched to a gene: 19. The CDR3 protein is CASRTGSTKGVRETQYF. The CDR3 DNA follows: TGTGCCAGCCGGACAGGGTCTACTAAGGGGGTTCGAGAGACCCAGTACTTC.

This clonotype has at least ten counts. This chain uses TRBV11-1 with TRBJ1-2; D is undetermined. The V gene lost 1 base and the J gene lost 7 bases, with 22 bases spanning the gap. From germline, CDR1 is SGHAT and CDR2 FQDESV (reference sequence). This CDR3 spans 17 amino acids. CDR3 sequence reads: CASSLGRSGFLALGYTF. In DNA form, the CDR3 reads TGTGCCAGCAGCTTAGGCAGGTCCGGTTTTTTGGCTCTTGGCTACACCTTC.

In this sample, this clonotype turned up many times. The gene calls are TRBV7-8 and TRBJ2-7, with 10 bases identical to TRBD2. CDR1 is SGHVS, CDR2 FQNEAQ, per germline. The ends lost 1 base at V and 4 bases at J; junction bases unmatched: 7. The CDR3 spans 16 residues. The CDR3 spells CASSLVPSGSGYEQYF. The CDR3 nucleotides are TGTGCCAGCAGCTTAGTTCCTAGCGGGAGCGGGTACGAGCAGTACTTC.

Many counts were recorded for this clonotype. This rearrangement joins TRBV12-3 or TRBV12-4 to TRBJ1-2, with 11 bases matching TRBD1. Trimming at V came to 3 bases and at J to 6 bases, leaving 3 bases not matched to a gene. This CDR3 has 14 amino acids. CDR3 protein: CASSFWTGGDGYTF. For the CDR3, the DNA is TGTGCCAGCAGTTTCTGGACAGGGGGCGATGGCTACACCTTC.

At least ten counts were recorded for this clonotype. This chain uses TRBV11-3 with TRBJ2-7, with 11 nucleotides matching TRBD2. The CDR3 is 15 residues long. With V trimmed by 5 bases and J by 2 bases, 5 bases remained unmatched. Germline-derived CDR1 and CDR2 are SGHNT and YENEEA. CDR3 loop: CASSHGLAGTYEQYF. The CDR3 region has the DNA TGTGCCAGCAGCCACGGACTAGCGGGTACCTACGAGCAGTACTTC.

The chain combines TRBV13 with TRBJ1-2; D remains ambiguous. Trimming removed 0 bases at V and 4 bases at J, with 9 bases between. This CDR3 has 14 residues. Germline lookup yields CDR1 PRHDT and CDR2 FYEKMQ (reference sequence). The CDR3 spells CASSLGQRVYGYTF. The CDR3 coding sequence is TGTGCCAGCAGCTTAGGCCAGAGGGTCTATGGCTACACCTTC.

This chain uses TRBV20-1 with TRBJ1-2; D gene uncertain. The V and J ends lost 6 bases and 6 bases respectively, with 14 bases between them. Per germline, CDR1 DFQATT and CDR2 SNEGSKA (reference sequence). This CDR3 is 12 amino acids long. The CDR3 region has the DNA TGCAGTGCCATAGGGATAGTTCATGGCTACACCTTC. Residues: CSAIGIVHGYTF.

The chain links TRBV24-1 to TRBJ2-2, with a weak D call TRBD1 (5 bases). The CDR3 loop spans 16 amino acids. With 0 bases removed from V and 0 bases from J, the gap between germline ends came to 7 bases. Per the germline V gene, CDR1 is KGHDR and CDR2 is SFDVKD. CDR3 bases: TGTGCCACCAGTGATTTGTTGGGGCCGAACACCGGGGAGCTGTTTTTT. Its protein product is CATSDLLGPNTGELFF.

This clonotype was counted at least ten times. This chain links TRBV7-7 with TRBJ2-2; 12 nucleotides align to TRBD2. The CDR3 has 18 residues. V dropped 5 bases and J dropped 3; count of bases not matched to a gene: 10. The germline V gene has CDR1 SSHAT and CDR2 FNYEAQ (reference sequence). CDR3 amino acids: CASSLGTSGSPYTGELFF. The CDR3 nucleotides are TGTGCCAGCAGCCTCGGGACTAGCGGGTCCCCGTACACCGGGGAGCTGTTTTTT.

The sample holds many counts of this clonotype. The CDR3 sequence: CASSSYYRGLGYGYTF. Written as DNA, the CDR3 is TGTGCCAGCAGCTCATATTACAGGGGGCTGGGCTATGGCTACACCTTC. The rearrangement links TRBV11-2 to TRBJ1-2, with 9 bases aligning to TRBD1. From germline, CDR1 is SGHAT and CDR2 FQNNGV. The V and J ends lost 4 bases and 4 bases, in that order; junction bases with no gene match: 10. The CDR3 is made up of 16 amino acids.

There are many counts of this clonotype. The chain joins TRBV6-2 or TRBV6-3 to TRBJ1-5; the D gene is possibly TRBD1 (6 bases). This CDR3 contains 14 residues. Germline CDR1 is MNHEY and CDR2 is SVGEGT. V gave up 2 bases and J gave up 7 bases, with 12 bases separating them. Written as DNA, the CDR3 is TGTGCCAGCAGTTACCCGGGGGCTCAGCAGCCCCAGCATTTT. It encodes CASSYPGAQQPQHF.

This clonotype was counted many times. This chain uses TRBV6-5 with TRBJ2-7, with D possibly called TRBD1 or TRBD2 (5 bases each). Deletions cut 3 bases from V and 1 base from J, with 28 bases between. CDR3 length: 20 residues. Germline V gives CDR1 MNHEY, CDR2 SVGAGI. In DNA form, the CDR3 reads TGTGCCAGCAGTTATTGGGGGATGGCGTCTAACCCACTAAGTTCCTACGAGCAGTACTTC. It encodes CASSYWGMASNPLSSYEQYF.

This clonotype was recorded at least ten times. The chain employs TRBV30 and TRBJ1-1, with D uncertain. The CDR3 is made up of 11 amino acids. Per germline, CDR1 GTSNPN and CDR2 SVGIG (reference sequence). The V gene lost 2 bases and the J gene lost 6 bases, with 7 bases spanning the gap. The CDR3 DNA sequence: TGTGCCTGGAGTAGAGGGTCTGAAGCTTTCTTT. Its translation: CAWSRGSEAFF.

This clonotype was seen at least ten times. This chain joins TRBV24-1 and TRBJ2-7, with 8 bases identical to TRBD2. CDR3 size: 16 residues. Looked up from germline, CDR1 is KGHDR and CDR2 is SFDVKD. Trimming removed 4 bases from V and 4 bases from J; junction bases left unmatched: 11. The CDR3 DNA reads TGTGCCACCAGTGAGGCCGATACTAGCGGATATTACGAGCAGTACTTC. It codes for CATSEADTSGYYEQYF.

Ten or more counts support this clonotype. The chain is built from TRBV6-9 and TRBJ1-6; D remains unclear. The CDR3 totals 13 residues. Trimming shortened V by 7 bases and J by 0 bases, and 4 bases separated the two germline ends. Germline loops: CDR1 MNHGY, CDR2 SVAAGI. CDR3 amino acids: CASTRSYNSPLHF. Written as DNA, the CDR3 is TGTGCCAGCACTCGCTCCTATAATTCACCCCTCCACTTT.